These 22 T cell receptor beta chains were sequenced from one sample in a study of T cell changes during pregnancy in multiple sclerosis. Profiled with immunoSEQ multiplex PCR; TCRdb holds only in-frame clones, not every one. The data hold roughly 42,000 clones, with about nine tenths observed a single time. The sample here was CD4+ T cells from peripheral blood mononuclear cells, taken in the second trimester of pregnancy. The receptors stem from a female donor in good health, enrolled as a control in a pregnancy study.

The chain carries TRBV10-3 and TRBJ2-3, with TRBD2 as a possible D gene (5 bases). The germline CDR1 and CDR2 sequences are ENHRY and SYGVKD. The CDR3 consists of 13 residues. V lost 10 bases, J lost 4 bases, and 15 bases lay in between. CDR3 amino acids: CATGLQAADTQYF. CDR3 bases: TGTGCCACAGGACTCCAAGCTGCAGATACGCAGTATTTT.

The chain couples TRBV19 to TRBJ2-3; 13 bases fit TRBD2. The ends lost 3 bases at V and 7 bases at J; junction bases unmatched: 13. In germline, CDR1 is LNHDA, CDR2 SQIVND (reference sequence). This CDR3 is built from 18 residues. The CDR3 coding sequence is TGTGCCAGTAGTATCGGGCGGACTAGCGGGAGTGAGGGATATACGCAGTATTTT. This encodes CASSIGRTSGSEGYTQYF.

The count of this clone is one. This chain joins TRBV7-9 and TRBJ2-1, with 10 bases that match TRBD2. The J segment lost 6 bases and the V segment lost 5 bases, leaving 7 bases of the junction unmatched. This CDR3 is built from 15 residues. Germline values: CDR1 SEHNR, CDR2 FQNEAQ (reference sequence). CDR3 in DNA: TGTGCCAGCAGCGAGGGGAGCGGGAGGGTCAATGAGCAGTTCTTC. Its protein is CASSEGSGRVNEQFF.

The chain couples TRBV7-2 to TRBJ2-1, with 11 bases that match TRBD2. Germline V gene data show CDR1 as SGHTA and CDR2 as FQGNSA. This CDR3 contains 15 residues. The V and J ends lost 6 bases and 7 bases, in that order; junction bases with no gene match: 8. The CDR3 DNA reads TGTGCCAGCAGTCAAACTAGCGGGAGATGGAATGAGCAGTTCTTC. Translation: CASSQTSGRWNEQFF.

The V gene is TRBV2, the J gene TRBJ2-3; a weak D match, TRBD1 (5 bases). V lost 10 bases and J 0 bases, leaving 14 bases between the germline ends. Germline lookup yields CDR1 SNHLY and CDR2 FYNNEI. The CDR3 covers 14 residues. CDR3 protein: CATKVQGSTDTQYF. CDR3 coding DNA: TGTGCCACCAAAGTCCAGGGAAGCACAGATACGCAGTATTTT.

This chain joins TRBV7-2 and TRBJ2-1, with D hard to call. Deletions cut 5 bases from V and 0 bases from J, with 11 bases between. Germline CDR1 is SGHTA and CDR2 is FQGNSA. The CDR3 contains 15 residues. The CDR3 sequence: CASSLTTGSYNEQFF. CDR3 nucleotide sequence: TGTGCCAGCAGCCTTACGACTGGCTCCTACAATGAGCAGTTCTTC. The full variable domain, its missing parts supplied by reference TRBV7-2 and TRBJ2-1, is GAGVSQSPSNKVTEKGKDVELRCDPISGHTALYWYRQSLGQGLEFLIYFQGNSAPDKSGLPSDRFSAERTGGSVSTLTIQRTQQEDSAVYLCASSLTTGSYNEQFFGPGTRLTVL.

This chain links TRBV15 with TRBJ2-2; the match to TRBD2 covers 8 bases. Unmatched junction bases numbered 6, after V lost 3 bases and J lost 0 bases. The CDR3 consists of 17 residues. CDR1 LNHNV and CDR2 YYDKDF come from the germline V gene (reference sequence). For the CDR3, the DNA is TGTGCCACCAGCAGGCACCTGACTAGCGCGAACACCGGGGAGCTGTTTTTT. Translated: CATSRHLTSANTGELFF.

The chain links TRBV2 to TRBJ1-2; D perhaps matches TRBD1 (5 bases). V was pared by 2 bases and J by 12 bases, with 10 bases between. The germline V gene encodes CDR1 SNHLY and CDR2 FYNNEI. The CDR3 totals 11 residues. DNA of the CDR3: TGTGCCAGCAGTGAAAGGGGTGGGAACACCTTC. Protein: CASSERGGNTF.

This CDR3 is CAWYGQPPGNTEAFF. The CDR3 DNA follows: TGTGCCTGGTATGGGCAGCCCCCCGGGAACACTGAAGCTTTCTTT. The chain is built from TRBV30 and TRBJ1-1; no clear D. Germline V gene lookup returns CDR1 GTSNPN and CDR2 SVGIG (reference sequence). The V and J ends lost 5 bases and 1 base respectively, with 17 bases between them. This CDR3 contains 15 residues.

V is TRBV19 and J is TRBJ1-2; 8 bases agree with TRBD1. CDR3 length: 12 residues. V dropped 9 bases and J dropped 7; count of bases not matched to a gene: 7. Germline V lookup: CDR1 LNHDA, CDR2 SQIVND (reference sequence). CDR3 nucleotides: TGTGCCAGCCTGACAGGGGTTTCTGGCTACACCTTC. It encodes CASLTGVSGYTF.

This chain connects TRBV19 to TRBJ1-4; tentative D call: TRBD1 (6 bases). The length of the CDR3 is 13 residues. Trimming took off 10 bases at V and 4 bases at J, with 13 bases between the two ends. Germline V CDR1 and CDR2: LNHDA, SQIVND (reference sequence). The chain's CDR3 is CAIYDRFNEKLFF. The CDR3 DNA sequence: TGTGCCATCTATGACAGGTTTAATGAAAAACTGTTTTTT.

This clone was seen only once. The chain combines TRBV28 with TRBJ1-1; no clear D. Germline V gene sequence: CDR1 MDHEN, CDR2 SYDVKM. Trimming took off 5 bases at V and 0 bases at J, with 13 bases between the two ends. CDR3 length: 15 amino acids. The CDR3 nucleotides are TGTGCCAGCAGTCCCCCCCTAACTCTGAACACTGAAGCTTTCTTT. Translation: CASSPPLTLNTEAFF.

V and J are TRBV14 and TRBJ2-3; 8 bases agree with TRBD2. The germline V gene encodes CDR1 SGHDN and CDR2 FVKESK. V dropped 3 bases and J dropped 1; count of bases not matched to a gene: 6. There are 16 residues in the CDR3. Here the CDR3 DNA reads TGTGCCAGCAGCCATTTCATGACTAGCGGCACAGATACGCAGTATTTT. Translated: CASSHFMTSGTDTQYF.

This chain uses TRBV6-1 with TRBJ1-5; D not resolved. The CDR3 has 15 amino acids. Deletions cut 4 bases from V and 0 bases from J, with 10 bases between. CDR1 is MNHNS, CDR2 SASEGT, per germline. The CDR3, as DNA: TGTGCCAGCAGTGGCAGGCTGAATAGCAATCAGCCCCAGCATTTT. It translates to CASSGRLNSNQPQHF.

CDR3 residues: CASSLWGGVGSGKTEQFF. The CDR3 DNA reads as TGTGCCAGCAGTTTATGGGGGGGTGTGGGTAGCGGGAAAACTGAGCAGTTCTTC. The chain joins TRBV28 to TRBJ2-1; 8 bases fit TRBD2. The CDR3 is made up of 18 amino acids. From germline, CDR1 is MDHEN and CDR2 SYDVKM. V was clipped by 0 bases and J by 9 bases; unmatched bases: 16.

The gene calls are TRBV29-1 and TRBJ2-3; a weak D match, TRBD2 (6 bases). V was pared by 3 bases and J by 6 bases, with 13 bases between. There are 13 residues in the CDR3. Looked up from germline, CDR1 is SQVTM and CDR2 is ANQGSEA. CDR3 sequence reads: CSVEGQEGDTQYF. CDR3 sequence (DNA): TGCAGCGTTGAGGGTCAGGAGGGGGATACGCAGTATTTT.

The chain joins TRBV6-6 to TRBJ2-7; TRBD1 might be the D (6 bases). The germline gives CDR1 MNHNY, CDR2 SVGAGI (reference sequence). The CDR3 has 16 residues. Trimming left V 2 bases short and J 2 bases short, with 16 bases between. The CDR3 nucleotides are TGTGCCAGCAGTTACGCAGGGGTCCGCCCCCCCTACGAGCAGTACTTC. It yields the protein CASSYAGVRPPYEQYF.

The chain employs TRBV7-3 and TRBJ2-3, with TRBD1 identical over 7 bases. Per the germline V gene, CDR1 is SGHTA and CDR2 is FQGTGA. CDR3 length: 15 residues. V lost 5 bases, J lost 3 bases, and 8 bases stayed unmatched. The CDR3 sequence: CASSINPGQTDTQYF. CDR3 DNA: TGTGCCAGCAGCATCAACCCGGGACAGACAGATACGCAGTATTTT.

CDR3: CASSEPGGRSFSTDTQYF. The CDR3 DNA sequence: TGTGCCAGCTCCGAACCTGGCGGGAGGAGTTTTAGCACAGATACGCAGTATTTT. V gene TRBV18 combines with J gene TRBJ2-3; 8 bases fit TRBD2. Germline V gives CDR1 KGHSH, CDR2 LQKENI. J lost 0 bases, V lost 6 bases, and 14 bases had no gene match. CDR3 length equals 18 residues. The variable domain in full, with the rest retrieved from reference TRBV18 and TRBJ2-3, is NAGVMQNPRHLVRRRGQEARLRCSPMKGHSHVYWYRQLPEEGLKFMVYLQKENIIDESGMPKERFSAEFPKEGPSILRIQQVVRGDSAAYFCASSEPGGRSFSTDTQYFGPGTRLTVL.

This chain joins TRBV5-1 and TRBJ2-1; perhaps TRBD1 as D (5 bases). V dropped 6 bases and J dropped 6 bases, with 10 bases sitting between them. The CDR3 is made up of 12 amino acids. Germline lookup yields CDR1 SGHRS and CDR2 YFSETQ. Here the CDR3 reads CASITQVNEQFF. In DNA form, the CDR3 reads TGCGCCAGCATCACACAGGTCAATGAGCAGTTCTTC. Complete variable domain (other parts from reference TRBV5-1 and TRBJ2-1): KAGVTQTPRYLIKTRGQQVTLSCSPISGHRSVSWYQQTPGQGLQFLFEYFSETQRNKGNFPGRFSGRQFSNSRSEMNVSTLELGDSALYLCASITQVNEQFFGPGTRLTVL.

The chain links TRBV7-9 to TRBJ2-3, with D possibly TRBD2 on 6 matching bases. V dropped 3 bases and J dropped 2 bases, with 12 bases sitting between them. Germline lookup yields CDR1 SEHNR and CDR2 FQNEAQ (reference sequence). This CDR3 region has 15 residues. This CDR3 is CASSFPGGPTDTQYF. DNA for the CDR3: TGTGCCAGCAGCTTCCCCGGGGGTCCCACAGATACGCAGTATTTT.

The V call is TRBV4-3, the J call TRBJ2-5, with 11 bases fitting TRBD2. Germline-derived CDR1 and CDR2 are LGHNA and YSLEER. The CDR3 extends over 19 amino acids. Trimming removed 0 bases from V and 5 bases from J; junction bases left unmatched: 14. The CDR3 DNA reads TGCGCCAGCAGCCAAGATGCCCGTAGGACTAGCGGGTACCGGGAGACCCAGTACTTC. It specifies CASSQDARRTSGYRETQYF.